The next 5 T cell receptor beta chains were all read from a single sample in a study of blood T cells in healthy people across ages (dated by TCRdb to 2015 to 2017). Libraries were built with 5' RACE. The instrument given in TCRdb is Illumina HiSeq 2500. A second roughly 6 to 11 cycle PCR used a sample-barcoded 5' primer and a J-beta primer mix. Using fastp at Q25 and MiXCR, TCRdb reprocessed the public reads and kept productive beta chains. Rows are unified per CDR3 protein, each entry keeping the most common DNA and genes. This sample lists 1.5 million to 2 million distinct CDR3 sequences; 28% were detected once. More than 6% of the sample is taken by the ten largest. Sequenced input: blood. Receptors were obtained from a woman aged 30 to 39 in good health.

This clonotype has ten or more counts. Germline and junction disagree at one end, which may indicate a read error. The V gene is TRBV7-9, the J gene TRBJ2-5; the match to TRBD2 covers 12 bases. CDR1 is SEHNR, CDR2 FQNEAQ, per germline (reference sequence). The CDR3 is 15 amino acids. Written as DNA, the CDR3 is TGCGCCAGCAGCTTGGGGACTAGCGGGTTAGAGACCCAGTACTTC. Residues: CASSLGTSGLETQYF. Looking up the rest from reference TRBV7-9 and TRBJ2-5 gives the full variable domain: DTGVSQNPRHKITKRGQNVTFRCDPISEHNRLYWYRQTLGQGPEFLTYFQNEAQLEKSRLLSDRFSAERPKGSFSTLEIQRTEQGDSAMYLCASSLGTSGLETQYFGPGTRLLVL.

This clonotype has more than one count but fewer than ten. The chain carries TRBV5-4 and TRBJ2-7, with a weak D call TRBD1 (6 bases). V was cut by 6 bases and J by 4 bases, with 14 bases left in between. From germline, CDR1 is SGHNT and CDR2 YYREEE (reference sequence). CDR3 length: 13 residues. CDR3 nucleotides: TGTGCCAGCAATCCCGAGGGGGTGTACGAGCAGTACTTC. The encoded protein is CASNPEGVYEQYF.

This clonotype occurred a few times. J is TRBJ2-1 and V is TRBV10-1; 9 bases agree with TRBD2. Losses at the gene ends were 0 bases for V and 5 bases for J; bases not matched to a gene: 8. CDR3 size: 17 residues. Per the germline V gene, CDR1 is WNHNN and CDR2 is SYGVQD (reference sequence). The CDR3 bases are TGCGCCAGCAGTGAGTCGATGCTCAGCGGGAGGCACAATGAGCAGTTCTTC. Protein: CASSESMLSGRHNEQFF.

The chain joins TRBV7-2 to TRBJ2-3; D is possibly TRBD2 (6 bases). CDR1 SGHTA and CDR2 FQGNSA come from the germline V gene. The CDR3 is made up of 16 amino acids. Trimming pared 3 bases from V and 4 bases from J, leaving 17 bases between. For the CDR3, the DNA is TGTGCCAGCAGCTTCAAGTCGACGGGAGTTTCAGATACGCAGTATTTT. This encodes CASSFKSTGVSDTQYF.

This clonotype was counted at least ten times. The chain combines TRBV29-1 with TRBJ2-1, with 14 bases identical to TRBD2. Germline values: CDR1 SQVTM, CDR2 ANQGSEA. Germline trimming cut 4 bases from V and 4 bases from J; bases unmatched to any gene: 6. The CDR3 is made up of 16 amino acids. As DNA, the CDR3 is TGCAGCGTTGTGCGACTAGCGGGAGGGCCGTACAATGAGCAGTTCTTC. Translation gives CSVVRLAGGPYNEQFF.